The following is a TCR beta chain sequence with its context. This CDR3 contains 14 residues. The germline V gene has CDR1 MNHEY and CDR2 SVGAGI. With 6 bases clipped from V and 7 bases from J, the junction kept 9 bases outside the gene matches. Per the original data handling: For nucleated cells, counts were estimated from reference gene primer amplification. The data were produced by immunoSEQ multiplex PCR, yet TCRdb's version contains in-frame clones alone and is incomplete. The V and J calls and the clone size are those of that table, but D and trimming were determined from the DNA. The sample records around 150,000 clones, roughly 80% being singletons. This sample is drawn from a study of blood T cell repertoires in COVID-19. Study overall: Material from acute and convalescent COVID-19 was sourced from the United States, Italy and Spain. Nucleic acid was either cDNA or gDNA, and it came from T cells, B-cell-depleted T cells, or PBMCs.

V and J are TRBV6-5 and TRBJ2-7; 10 bases are a match to TRBD2. This receptor was identified in a woman aged 45 to 65 with active or convalescent COVID-19. Sequenced sample: peripheral blood. DNA for the CDR3: TGTGCCAGCAGGGTTAGCGGGGGGCGGCGGGAGCAGTACTTC. This gives the protein CASRVSGGRREQYF.